One sample yielded the 21 T cell receptor beta chains listed below, sequenced in a study of beta chain features in type 1 diabetes. Expressed TCRB transcripts were sequenced after all isolated RNA was converted to cDNA. Profiling relied on immunoSEQ multiplex PCR, and the TCRdb table lists in-frame clones only, not all of them. This table holds under 550,000 clones, more than 9.5% found once. The sample was naive CD4+ T cells from blood. The receptors originated from a woman aged 18-30 years in good health.

This clone was detected a few times. J is TRBJ1-2 and V is TRBV7-9; the D is unclear. In germline, CDR1 is SEHNR, CDR2 FQNEAQ (reference sequence). The CDR3 is 10 amino acids. V lost 11 bases, J lost 6 bases, and 10 bases lay in between. The CDR3 nucleotides read TGTGCCTCTATGGAGAATGGCTACACCTTC. It is translated as CASMENGYTF.

In its sample, this clone was seen a few times. The chain recombines TRBV7-2 with TRBJ2-7; TRBD2 aligns across 11 bases. Germline V gene sequence: CDR1 SGHTA, CDR2 FQGNSA. Trimming removed 4 bases from V and 3 bases from J; junction bases left unmatched: 5. The CDR3 covers 15 residues. The CDR3 protein is CASSWRLAGGYEQYF. Here the CDR3 DNA reads TGTGCCAGCAGCTGGCGGCTAGCGGGGGGCTACGAGCAGTACTTC.

J is TRBJ2-6 and V is TRBV11-1; D possibly matches TRBD1 or TRBD2 (6 bases each). This CDR3 has 16 residues. Germline V gives CDR1 SGHAT, CDR2 FQDESV (reference sequence). Trimming took off 4 bases at V and 2 bases at J, with 12 bases between the two ends. The CDR3 reads CASSSKGGAGANVLTF. CDR3 DNA: TGTGCCAGCAGCTCAAAGGGGGGCGCTGGGGCCAACGTCCTGACTTTC.

The table lists this clone with a few counts. V and J are TRBV30 and TRBJ2-7; 8 nucleotides agree with TRBD2. Germline values: CDR1 GTSNPN, CDR2 SVGIG (reference sequence). This CDR3 has 14 residues. J gave up 6 bases and V 2 bases, and 9 bases lay outside the gene matches. The CDR3 DNA reads as TGTGCCTGGAGTCGGACTAGCTCGTTGGGCGAGCAGTACTTC. Translation gives CAWSRTSSLGEQYF.

The rearrangement joins TRBV7-3 to TRBJ2-6; D ambiguous. Germline V gene lookup returns CDR1 SGHTA and CDR2 FQGTGA. The CDR3 totals 15 residues. Trimming pared 3 bases from V and 4 bases from J, leaving 10 bases between. CDR3 coding DNA: TGTGCCAGCAGCTTGAGCAGAACCGGGGCCAACGTCCTGACTTTC. Its translation is CASSLSRTGANVLTF.

This clone was counted between two and nine times. V gene TRBV5-1 combines with J gene TRBJ2-5; TRBD2 agrees at 7 bases. V trimming: 0 bases; J trimming: 1 base; junction bases outside the gene matches: 9. CDR1 is SGHRS, CDR2 YFSETQ, per germline. This CDR3 is 17 amino acids long. In nucleotides, the CDR3 is TGCGCCAGCAGCTTGGGGTTAGCGGGTCCTGGCCAAGAGACCCAGTACTTC. Encoded protein: CASSLGLAGPGQETQYF. Filled out from reference TRBV5-1 and TRBJ2-5, the complete variable domain reads KAGVTQTPRYLIKTRGQQVTLSCSPISGHRSVSWYQQTPGQGLQFLFEYFSETQRNKGNFPGRFSGRQFSNSRSEMNVSTLELGDSALYLCASSLGLAGPGQETQYFGPGTRLLVL.

This sequence joins TRBV9 and TRBJ2-3; 9 bases line up with TRBD2. The germline gives CDR1 SGDLS, CDR2 YYNGEE. The CDR3 has 17 amino acids. V trimming: 4 bases; J trimming: 2 bases; junction bases outside the gene matches: 11. CDR3 region: CASSPPGAGGATDTQYF. CDR3 DNA sequence: TGTGCCAGCAGCCCCCCGGGGGCGGGAGGGGCCACAGATACGCAGTATTTT. Variable domain in full (rest from reference TRBV9 and TRBJ2-3): DSGVTQTPKHLITATGQRVTLRCSPRSGDLSVYWYQQSLDQGLQFLIQYYNGEERAKGNILERFSAQQFPDLHSELNLSSLELGDSALYFCASSPPGAGGATDTQYFGPGTRLTVL.

Only a few counts were recorded for this clone. The chain employs TRBV27 and TRBJ2-7; 8 bases are shared with TRBD1. Trimming removed 2 bases from V and 6 bases from J; junction bases left unmatched: 12. Looked up from germline, CDR1 is MNHEY and CDR2 is SMNVEV (reference sequence). The CDR3 is 16 residues long. CDR3 nucleotides: TGTGCCAGCAGTTTACGTCGACAGGGGACCTCATCCGAGCAGTACTTC. Protein sequence: CASSLRRQGTSSEQYF.

This chain links TRBV2 with TRBJ1-5; D may be TRBD1 (5 bases). Looked up from germline, CDR1 is SNHLY and CDR2 is FYNNEI. Trimming took 3 bases from V and 9 from J, leaving 6 bases between them. This CDR3 contains 11 residues. This chain's CDR3 is CASSDGGPQHF. The CDR3 DNA reads TGTGCCAGCAGTGATGGGGGGCCCCAGCATTTT.

The sample holds a few counts of this clone. This chain links TRBV7-3 with TRBJ2-5, with D hard to call. V shed 4 bases and J shed 2 bases, with 8 bases lying between them. The germline gives CDR1 SGHTA, CDR2 FQGTGA. The CDR3 extends over 13 amino acids. CDR3 DNA sequence: TGTGCCAGCAGCTCTTACAGACAAGAGACCCAGTACTTC. This encodes CASSSYRQETQYF.

This clone came up a few times. The chain combines TRBV6-4 with TRBJ1-2, with D hard to call. This CDR3 has 14 residues. V gave up 5 bases and J gave up 4 bases, with 14 bases separating them. Germline loops: CDR1 MRHNA, CDR2 SNTAGT. CDR3: CASSPGPWGYGYTF. The CDR3 DNA sequence: TGTGCCAGCAGTCCCGGCCCTTGGGGCTATGGCTACACCTTC.

J is TRBJ2-2 and V is TRBV19; D gene unclear. The CDR3 totals 14 residues. V was clipped by 2 bases and J by 0 bases, with 4 bases between them. Germline values: CDR1 LNHDA, CDR2 SQIVND (reference sequence). The CDR3 region has the DNA TGTGCCAGTAGTATAACATCGAACACCGGGGAGCTGTTTTTT. Encoded protein: CASSITSNTGELFF.

The chain uses TRBV7-9 and TRBJ2-7; D is possibly TRBD2 (6 bases). The CDR3 length is 15 residues. Trimming pared 3 bases from V and 4 bases from J, leaving 16 bases between. Per the germline V gene, CDR1 is SEHNR and CDR2 is FQNEAQ (reference sequence). For the CDR3, the DNA is TGTGCCAGCAGCTTCCGGGACTCGCGAACGTACGAGCAGTACTTC. Its translation is CASSFRDSRTYEQYF.

This clone has just a few counts. This chain uses TRBV7-2 with TRBJ1-1; TRBD1 matches 9 bases. V shed 6 bases, J shed 9 bases, and the junction held 11 bases outside the gene matches. The CDR3 spans 14 residues. The germline V gene encodes CDR1 SGHTA and CDR2 FQGNSA. The CDR3 DNA sequence: TGTGCCAGCAGGCCTACAGGGGGCAGGACAAAAGCTTTCTTT. Its translation is CASRPTGGRTKAFF.

This clone was recorded a few times. The CDR3 protein is CASSIGEKLFF. The CDR3, as DNA: TGTGCCAGTAGTATTGGTGAAAAACTGTTTTTT. This chain links TRBV19 with TRBJ1-4; D is unresolved. The CDR3 is 11 residues long. Germline V CDR1 and CDR2: LNHDA, SQIVND (reference sequence). The V end was cut by 3 bases, the J end by 7 bases, with 3 bases between.

The chain has TRBV9 and TRBJ2-3; D is unresolved. The germline V gene has CDR1 SGDLS and CDR2 YYNGEE. Trimming removed 3 bases from V and 3 bases from J, with 8 bases in between. The CDR3 extends over 13 amino acids. In DNA, the CDR3 is TGTGCCAGCAGCGCCGACCCAACAGATACGCAGTATTTT. This codes for CASSADPTDTQYF. Full variable domain (missing parts from reference TRBV9 and TRBJ2-3): DSGVTQTPKHLITATGQRVTLRCSPRSGDLSVYWYQQSLDQGLQFLIQYYNGEERAKGNILERFSAQQFPDLHSELNLSSLELGDSALYFCASSADPTDTQYFGPGTRLTVL.

The gene calls are TRBV11-1 and TRBJ1-1, with no clear D. Per germline, CDR1 SGHAT and CDR2 FQDESV (reference sequence). V lost 4 bases and J 3 bases, leaving 12 bases between the germline ends. CDR3 size: 14 residues. The CDR3 DNA follows: TGTGCCAGCAGCTCGTGGACCAAACACACTGAAGCTTTCTTT. Its translation: CASSSWTKHTEAFF.

This clone showed up just a few times. This chain uses TRBV7-2 with TRBJ1-6; the match to TRBD1 covers 9 bases. The CDR3 is 15 amino acids. The V gene's germline CDR1 is SGHTA and CDR2 FQGNSA. Trimming removed 5 bases from V and 5 bases from J; junction bases left unmatched: 4. CDR3 in DNA: TGTGCCAGCAGCGGCCGGGACAGGGATAATTCACCCCTCCACTTT. It translates to CASSGRDRDNSPLHF.

V is TRBV4-1 and J is TRBJ2-2, with D possibly TRBD2 on 5 matching bases. V lost 0 bases and J 2 bases, leaving 10 bases between the germline ends. Germline values: CDR1 MGHRA, CDR2 YSYEKL. This CDR3 region has 16 residues. CDR3 amino acids: CASSQDRDLNTGELFF. CDR3 in DNA: TGCGCCAGCAGCCAAGACCGGGATCTAAACACCGGGGAGCTGTTTTTT.

This clone has more than one count but fewer than ten. The chain uses TRBV30 and TRBJ1-2; D is undetermined. The CDR3 length is 14 residues. The germline V gene has CDR1 GTSNPN and CDR2 SVGIG (reference sequence). V lost 0 bases to trimming and J lost 8 bases, with 16 bases between them. The CDR3 loop is CAWSVSAGPSGYTF. CDR3 sequence (DNA): TGTGCCTGGAGTGTATCGGCAGGCCCTAGCGGCTACACCTTC.

The rearrangement uses TRBV7-9 and TRBJ1-2; D unresolved. Germline CDR1 SEHNR, CDR2 FQNEAQ (reference sequence). This CDR3 has 13 amino acids. Trimming left V 1 base short and J 5 bases short, with 8 bases between. Here the CDR3 reads CASSLVEEYGYTF. CDR3 sequence (DNA): TGTGCCAGCAGCTTAGTGGAGGAGTATGGCTACACCTTC.